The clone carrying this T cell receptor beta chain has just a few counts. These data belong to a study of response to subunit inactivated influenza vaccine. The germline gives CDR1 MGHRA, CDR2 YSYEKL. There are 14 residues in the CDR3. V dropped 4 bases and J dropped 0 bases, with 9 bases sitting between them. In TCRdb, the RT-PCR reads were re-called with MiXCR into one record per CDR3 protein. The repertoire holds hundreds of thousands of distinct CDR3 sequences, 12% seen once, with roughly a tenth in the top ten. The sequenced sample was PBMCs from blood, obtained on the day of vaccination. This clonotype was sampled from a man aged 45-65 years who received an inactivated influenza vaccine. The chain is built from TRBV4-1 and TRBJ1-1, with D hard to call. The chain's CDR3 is CASSRVQVNTEAFF. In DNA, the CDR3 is TGCGCCAGCAGCCGAGTGCAGGTGAACACTGAAGCTTTCTTT.